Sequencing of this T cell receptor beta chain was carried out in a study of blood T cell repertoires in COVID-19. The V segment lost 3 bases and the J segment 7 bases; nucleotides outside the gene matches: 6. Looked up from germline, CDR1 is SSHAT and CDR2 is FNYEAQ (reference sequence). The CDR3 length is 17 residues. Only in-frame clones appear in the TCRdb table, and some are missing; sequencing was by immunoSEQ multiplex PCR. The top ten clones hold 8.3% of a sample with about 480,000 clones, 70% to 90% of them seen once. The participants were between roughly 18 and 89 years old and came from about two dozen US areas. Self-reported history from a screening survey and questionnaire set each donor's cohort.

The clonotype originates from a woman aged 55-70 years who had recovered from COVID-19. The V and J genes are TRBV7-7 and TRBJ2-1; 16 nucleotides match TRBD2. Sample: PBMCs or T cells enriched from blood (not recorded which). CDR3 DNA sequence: TGTGCCAGCAGCTTGGGACTAGCGGGGGGGCCGGGTAATGAGCAGTTCTTC. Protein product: CASSLGLAGGPGNEQFF.